The 29 T cell receptor beta chains below all came from one sample that was sequenced in a study of blood T cell repertoires in COVID-19. Profiling relied on immunoSEQ multiplex PCR, and the TCRdb table lists in-frame clones only, not all of them. In the table there are some 99,000 clones, 87% of which are singletons. Material for sequencing was peripheral blood. All receptors come from a man in his 70s with acute or convalescent COVID-19.

The chain links TRBV6-5 to TRBJ1-1; TRBD1 matches at 7 bases. CDR1 and CDR2 from the germline V gene are MNHEY and SVGAGI. This CDR3 comprises 14 residues. V lost 10 bases and J lost 7; bases outside the gene matches: 15. The CDR3 loop reads CAIDERQGGGEAFF. The CDR3, as DNA: TGTGCCATCGACGAACGACAGGGCGGCGGTGAAGCTTTCTTT.

The chain joins TRBV5-6 to TRBJ2-2; the D is unclear. Germline V gives CDR1 SGHDT, CDR2 YYEEEE. With 2 bases removed from V and 8 bases from J, the gap between germline ends came to 10 bases. The CDR3 totals 13 residues. CDR3 in DNA: TGTGCCAGCAGCTTCGTCACTCAAGGGGAGCTGTTTTTT. It codes for CASSFVTQGELFF.

This clone was detected only a few times. The CDR3 DNA is TGTGCCAGCAGTTTACTGCCTAGCGGGTACCTGGTAGACAATGAGCAGTTCTTC. Translating it yields CASSLLPSGYLVDNEQFF. This chain links TRBV28 with TRBJ2-1, with 8 bases identical to TRBD2. From germline, CDR1 is MDHEN and CDR2 SYDVKM. V was pared by 2 bases and J by 5 bases, with 14 bases of the junction left unmatched. CDR3 length: 18 amino acids.

The J gene is TRBJ1-2, the V gene TRBV29-1; D uncertain. Germline assignment: CDR1 SQVTM and CDR2 ANQGSEA. V lost 4 bases, J lost 0 bases, and 3 bases lay in between. This CDR3 region has 11 residues. CDR3 DNA sequence: TGCAGCGTTGCCTCTAACTATGGCTACACCTTC. It codes for CSVASNYGYTF.

The J gene is TRBJ1-2, the V gene TRBV19; perhaps TRBD1 as D (5 bases). V lost 3 bases and J lost 3, with 11 bases in between. This CDR3 contains 14 residues. Germline V gene lookup returns CDR1 LNHDA and CDR2 SQIVND (reference sequence). The CDR3 bases are TGTGCCAGTAGTATCAGGGAATCGGACTATGGCTACACCTTC. Amino acids: CASSIRESDYGYTF.

V is TRBV6-5 and J is TRBJ1-3; no reliable D call. CDR3 size: 15 residues. Trimming removed 0 bases at V and 4 bases at J, with 10 bases between. Germline values: CDR1 MNHEY, CDR2 SVGAGI. DNA for the CDR3: TGTGCCAGCAGTTACTCCGGGGTTAAGGGAAACACCATATATTTT. It specifies CASSYSGVKGNTIYF.

The chain links TRBV24-1 to TRBJ1-5; 7 bases are shared with TRBD1. The ends lost 8 bases at V and 7 bases at J; junction bases unmatched: 13. Germline V lookup: CDR1 KGHDR, CDR2 SFDVKD. The CDR3 consists of 15 residues. CDR3 protein: CATTLKDRNRQPQHF. DNA for the CDR3: TGTGCCACCACCTTAAAGGACAGGAATAGGCAGCCCCAGCATTTT.

This chain connects TRBV7-8 to TRBJ2-7, with no clear D. Germline assignment: CDR1 SGHVS and CDR2 FQNEAQ. V lost 5 bases and J lost 0, with 20 bases in between. The CDR3 loop spans 17 amino acids. The CDR3 DNA follows: TGTGCCAGCAGCCGCACGAGACCAGGTGCAAGCTCCTACGAGCAGTACGTC. Translating it yields CASSRTRPGASSYEQYV.

The gene calls are TRBV10-3 and TRBJ2-1, with D unclear. CDR3 length equals 13 residues. V lost 2 bases and J lost 6, with 8 bases in between. Germline CDR1 ENHRY, CDR2 SYGVKD. The CDR3 reads CAISEPPGNEQFF. DNA for the CDR3: TGTGCCATCAGTGAGCCCCCGGGCAATGAGCAGTTCTTC.

V and J are TRBV5-1 and TRBJ2-5; maybe TRBD1 (6 bases). The CDR3 is 15 residues long. Germline CDR1 reads SGHRS; CDR2 reads YFSETQ. V lost 4 bases and J 3 bases, leaving 16 bases between the germline ends. The CDR3 nucleotides are TGCGCCAGCAGCAGGGGGTCGGTGGCGGAAGAGACCCAGTACTTC. Residues: CASSRGSVAEETQYF.

The rearrangement joins TRBV5-5 to TRBJ1-2, with a weak D call TRBD1 (5 bases). The V gene's germline CDR1 is SGHKS and CDR2 YYEKEE (reference sequence). The V end was cut by 0 bases, the J end by 5 bases, with 11 bases between. CDR3 length equals 14 residues. CDR3 loop: CASSLEPRGYGYTF. CDR3 DNA sequence: TGTGCCAGCAGCTTGGAACCAAGGGGATATGGCTACACCTTC.

This chain joins TRBV2 and TRBJ2-7; 14 positions match TRBD2. Trimming cost V 6 bases and J 5 bases; bases outside gene matches: 6. This CDR3 comprises 15 residues. Germline V lookup: CDR1 SNHLY, CDR2 FYNNEI. Written as DNA, the CDR3 is TGTGCCAGCAGCCCGCGGGGACTAGCGGGGGACGAGCAGTACTTC. The encoded protein is CASSPRGLAGDEQYF.

The rearrangement uses TRBV24-1 and TRBJ2-3, with D perhaps matching TRBD1 (5 bases). Trimming removed 9 bases from V and 0 bases from J, with 18 bases in between. This CDR3 has 16 amino acids. Germline loops: CDR1 KGHDR, CDR2 SFDVKD. In DNA, the CDR3 is TGTGCCACCGGACCACGACAGCGAGCTAGCACAGATACGCAGTATTTT. This codes for CATGPRQRASTDTQYF.

This rearrangement joins TRBV5-8 to TRBJ2-7; 9 bases fit TRBD1. Per germline, CDR1 SGHTS and CDR2 YDEGEE. Germline trimming cut 7 bases from V and 3 bases from J; bases unmatched to any gene: 2. CDR3 length equals 12 residues. The CDR3 region has the DNA TGTGCCAGCGGGACAGGGAACTACGAGCAGTACGTC. Amino acids: CASGTGNYEQYV.

The chain couples TRBV7-8 to TRBJ2-7; D may be TRBD1 (6 bases). V was trimmed by 2 bases and J by 3 bases, leaving 8 bases between them. The V gene's germline CDR1 is SGHVS and CDR2 FQNEAQ. The CDR3 has 13 amino acids. The CDR3 sequence is CASSLRQDYEQYF. The CDR3 nucleotides are TGTGCCAGCAGCTTAAGACAGGACTACGAGCAGTACTTC.

V and J are TRBV7-2 and TRBJ1-3, with D unclear. V lost 1 base and J 1 base, leaving 14 bases between the germline ends. The CDR3 loop spans 17 amino acids. CDR1 is SGHTA, CDR2 FQGNSA, per germline. CDR3 amino acids: CASSLESPYRSGNTIYF. CDR3 DNA sequence: TGTGCCAGCAGCTTAGAAAGCCCCTATCGGTCTGGAAACACCATATATTTT.

The chain employs TRBV6-2 or TRBV6-3 and TRBJ2-1; perhaps TRBD2 as D (7 bases). V dropped 4 bases and J dropped 13 bases, with 20 bases sitting between them. In germline, CDR1 is MNHEY, CDR2 SVGEGT. The CDR3 covers 14 residues. The CDR3, as DNA: TGTGCCAGCAGTTCTTCTAGTGGGGGGGCCGTCCAGTTCTTC. Its protein is CASSSSSGGAVQFF.

CDR3 nucleotide sequence: TGTGCCAGCAGCCAAGATTATGGACTGAACTATGGCTACACCTTC. The encoded protein is CASSQDYGLNYGYTF. The chain joins TRBV4-2 to TRBJ1-2; D uncertain. Germline V gene data show CDR1 as LGHNA and CDR2 as YNFKEQ. The CDR3 is made up of 15 amino acids. The V gene lost 0 bases and the J gene lost 2 bases, with 10 bases spanning the gap.

This clone was seen a few times. The chain links TRBV19 to TRBJ1-5; no definite D call. Per germline, CDR1 LNHDA and CDR2 SQIVND (reference sequence). The CDR3 is 13 residues long. Between the trimmed V and J ends, which lost 10 bases and 4 bases, there was a span of 14 bases. The CDR3 nucleotides read TGTGCCAAGACGACAAATGTGAATCAGCCCCAGCATTTT. It translates to CAKTTNVNQPQHF.

This chain connects TRBV28 to TRBJ2-3; the match to TRBD2 covers 10 bases. Looked up from germline, CDR1 is MDHEN and CDR2 is SYDVKM. The V and J ends lost 4 bases and 9 bases, in that order; junction bases with no gene match: 7. The CDR3 runs 14 residues. The CDR3 sequence: CASSSSGGIGTQYF. DNA for the CDR3: TGTGCCAGCAGTTCTAGCGGGGGCATAGGGACGCAGTATTTT.

This sequence joins TRBV6-5 and TRBJ2-7, with D perhaps matching TRBD2 (5 bases). Trimming cost V 7 bases and J 4 bases, with 20 bases left between them. CDR3 length: 15 residues. Germline values: CDR1 MNHEY, CDR2 SVGAGI. The CDR3 loop is CASIKWAGRTYEQYF. CDR3 coding DNA: TGTGCCAGCATCAAATGGGCGGGCAGGACGTACGAGCAGTACTTC.

This clone was found once. The genes are TRBV5-6 and TRBJ1-2, with D possibly TRBD1 on 5 matching bases. The V and J ends lost 3 bases and 0 bases respectively, with 21 bases between them. The germline gives CDR1 SGHDT, CDR2 YYEEEE. The CDR3 runs to 18 residues. CDR3 bases: TGTGCCAGCAGCTGGAATCCGGGACGGCGGGACCCTAACTATGGCTACACCTTC. Residues: CASSWNPGRRDPNYGYTF.

The chain joins TRBV27 to TRBJ2-3; no clear D gene. This CDR3 comprises 15 residues. Germline V gene lookup returns CDR1 MNHEY and CDR2 SMNVEV (reference sequence). V was shortened by 3 bases and J by 4 bases, with 14 bases between the two germline ends. The CDR3 DNA reads TGTGCCAGCAGTTTTGCGTCCACGCGCGCAGATACGCAGTATTTT. It codes for CASSFASTRADTQYF.

Remarks on this clone: The DNA is omitted, as the CDR3 cannot be located on it reliably, and the CDR3 follows TCRdb's listing. The V gene is TRBV11-2, the J gene TRBJ2-7; the table's D call TRBD2 went unverified against the DNA. Counting both end residues, the CDR3 totals 13 amino acids. The germline CDR1 and CDR2 sequences are SGHAT and FQNNGV. CDR3 region: CASSTSSAYEQYV.

The chain carries TRBV6-5 and TRBJ1-6, with D uncertain. Looked up from germline, CDR1 is MNHEY and CDR2 is SVGAGI. Trimming pared 8 bases from V and 1 base from J, leaving 9 bases between. This CDR3 is built from 14 residues. CDR3 DNA: TGTGCCAGCGCTCGCGAATCCTATAATTCACCCCTCCACTTT. Its protein is CASARESYNSPLHF.

This clone turned up a few times. V gene TRBV16 combines with J gene TRBJ1-5; weak D call: TRBD1 (5 bases). CDR1 is KGHSY and CDR2 is FQNENV in the germline V gene. Trimming pared 6 bases from V and 4 bases from J, leaving 10 bases between. CDR3 length: 13 residues. The CDR3 is CASSQGPNQPQHF. In DNA form, the CDR3 reads TGTGCCAGCAGTCAGGGCCCAAATCAGCCCCAGCATTTT.

This chain connects TRBV27 to TRBJ2-7; 7 bases align to TRBD1. Germline assignment: CDR1 MNHEY and CDR2 SMNVEV (reference sequence). V lost 3 bases to trimming and J lost 2 bases; unmatched junction nucleotides: 4. The CDR3 contains 14 residues. The CDR3 region has the DNA TGTGCCAGCAGTTTCGGACAGGAGACCTACGAGCAGTACTTC. This sequence encodes CASSFGQETYEQYF.

This rearrangement joins TRBV6-5 to TRBJ2-7; TRBD1 matches at 7 bases. The trim removed 7 bases at V and 0 bases at J, leaving 6 bases unmatched. This CDR3 is 14 amino acids long. Germline loops: CDR1 MNHEY, CDR2 SVGAGI. The CDR3 DNA follows: TGTGCCAGCACCAAGGGACAGAGCTCCTACGAGCAGTACGTC. Protein sequence: CASTKGQSSYEQYV.

J is TRBJ1-3 and V is TRBV6-5; 7 nucleotides align to TRBD1. Germline V gene sequence: CDR1 MNHEY, CDR2 SVGAGI. There are 12 residues in the CDR3. Trimming at V came to 7 bases and at J to 7 bases, leaving 4 bases not matched to a gene. The CDR3 reads CASMPGGNTIYF. The CDR3 DNA sequence: TGTGCCAGCATGCCAGGGGGGAACACCATATATTTT.